This is a list of T cell receptor beta chains from one sample in a study of T-cell memory formation after mild COVID-19. TCRdb recomputed calls from the 5' RACE reads with MiXCR, one row per CDR3 protein. The sample records 80,000 to 90,000 distinct CDR3 sequences, approximately 25% being singletons. The sequenced sample was PBMCs or a T cell subset sorted from them (not recorded which). Every receptor here comes from a man aged 18-30 years who had mild COVID-19 (a few samples of this study predate the infection). Cell type and time point are not known. CDR3s include the opening cysteine and the closing phenylalanine or tryptophan. The D gene is left open where the match is weak. Only some rows state a clone size, as once, few, many or a class for expanded clones.

j_call	d_call	v_call	clone_size	cdr3_aa	cdr3_nt
TRBJ1-2	.	TRBV5-1	few	CASSDLPDSLYGYTF	TGCGCCAGCAGCGACCTGCCCGACAGCCTCTATGGCTACACCTTC
TRBJ2-3	.	TRBV24-1	.	CATSDHKSTQYF	TGTGCCACCAGTGATCACAAGAGTACGCAGTATTTT
TRBJ2-6	.	TRBV20-1	.	CSARLPDSGANVLTF	TGCAGTGCTAGACTCCCGGACTCTGGGGCCAACGTCCTGACTTTC
TRBJ2-7	.	TRBV15	few	CATSRPNMGGYEQYF	TGTGCCACCAGCAGACCAAACATGGGAGGCTACGAGCAGTACTTC
TRBJ2-5	.	TRBV29-1	.	CSVEDSQQETQYF	TGCAGCGTTGAAGATAGCCAGCAAGAGACCCAGTACTTC
TRBJ2-7	TRBD1	TRBV6-2/TRBV6-3	few	CASQRDRLDLATREQYF	TGTGCCAGCCAAAGGGACAGGTTGGATCTGGCTACGAGAGAGCAGTACTTC
TRBJ2-2	.	TRBV4-2	.	CASSQESAQATGELFF	TGTGCCAGCAGCCAAGAAAGTGCACAGGCCACCGGGGAGCTGTTTTTT
TRBJ2-6	.	TRBV4-3	many	CASSQAEGAGANVLTF	TGCGCCAGCAGCCAAGCGGAGGGGGCTGGGGCCAACGTCCTGACTTTC
TRBJ2-5	.	TRBV6-2/TRBV6-3	.	CASSYGPPGETQYF	TGTGCCAGCAGTTACGGGCCCCCAGGAGAGACCCAGTACTTC
TRBJ1-1	.	TRBV11-2	few	CASSEWGVWAEAFF	TGTGCCAGCAGCGAATGGGGGGTTTGGGCTGAAGCTTTCTTT
TRBJ2-2	.	TRBV20-1	.	CSARAPGWGTGELFF	TGCAGTGCTAGAGCCCCGGGTTGGGGCACCGGGGAGCTGTTTTTT
TRBJ2-3	.	TRBV27	.	CASSLVGPRGTDTQYF	TGTGCCAGCAGTTTGGTAGGGCCTAGGGGCACAGATACGCAGTATTTT
TRBJ2-2	TRBD2	TRBV11-3	.	CASSSRGGPGELFF	TGTGCCAGCAGCTCGCGGGGGGGCCCTGGGGAGCTGTTTTTT
TRBJ2-7	TRBD1	TRBV4-1	.	CASSQRGQGAYEQYF	TGCGCCAGCAGCCAGAGGGGACAGGGGGCCTACGAGCAGTACTTC
TRBJ1-1	.	TRBV6-1	.	CASSVLRGRTNTEAFF	TGTGCCAGCAGTGTCCTCCGGGGCCGTACGAACACTGAAGCTTTCTTT
TRBJ2-3	.	TRBV9	.	CASSGGGGADTQYF	TGTGCCAGCAGCGGGGGAGGGGGCGCAGATACGCAGTATTTT
TRBJ2-1	.	TRBV5-1	few	CASSLAFGEWSYNEQFF	TGCGCCAGCAGCTTGGCCTTCGGGGAATGGTCCTACAATGAGCAGTTCTTC